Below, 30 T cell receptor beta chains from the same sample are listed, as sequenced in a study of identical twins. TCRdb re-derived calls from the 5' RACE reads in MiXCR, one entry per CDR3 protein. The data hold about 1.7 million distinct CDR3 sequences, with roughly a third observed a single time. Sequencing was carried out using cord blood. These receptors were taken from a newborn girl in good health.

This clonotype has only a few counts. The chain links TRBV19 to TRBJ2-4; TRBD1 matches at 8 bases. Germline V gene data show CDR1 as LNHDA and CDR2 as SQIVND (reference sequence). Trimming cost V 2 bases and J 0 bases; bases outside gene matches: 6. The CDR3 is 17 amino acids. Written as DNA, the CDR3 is TGTGCCAGTAGTATATTGGACAGGGCGGGAGCCAAAAACATTCAGTACTTC. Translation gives CASSILDRAGAKNIQYF.

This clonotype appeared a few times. CDR3 DNA sequence: TGTGCCAGCAGTTTTGTTCGCACTAATGAAAAACTGTTTTTT. It translates to CASSFVRTNEKLFF. This chain links TRBV28 with TRBJ1-4; the D is unclear. Germline lookup yields CDR1 MDHEN and CDR2 SYDVKM. V shed 3 bases and J shed 2 bases, with 7 bases lying between them. This CDR3 spans 14 amino acids. Supplemented by reference TRBV28 and TRBJ1-4, the full variable domain reads DVKVTQSSRYLVKRTGEKVFLECVQDMDHENMFWYRQDPGLGLRLIYFSYDVKMKEKGDIPEGYSVSREKKERFSLILESASTNQTSMYLCASSFVRTNEKLFFGSGTQLSVL.

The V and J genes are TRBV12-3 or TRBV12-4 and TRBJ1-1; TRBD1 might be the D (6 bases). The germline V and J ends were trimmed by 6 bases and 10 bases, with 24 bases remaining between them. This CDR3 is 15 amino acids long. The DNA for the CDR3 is TGTGCCAGCAGCTTCCCGACACAGGGAATTAAAGGAGCTTTCTTT. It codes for CASSFPTQGIKGAFF.

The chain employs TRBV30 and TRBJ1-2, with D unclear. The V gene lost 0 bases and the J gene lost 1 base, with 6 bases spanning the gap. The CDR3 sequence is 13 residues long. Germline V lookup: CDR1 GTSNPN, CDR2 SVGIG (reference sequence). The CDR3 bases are TGTGCCTGGAGTGTGGAACTTAACTATGGCTACACCTTC. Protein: CAWSVELNYGYTF.

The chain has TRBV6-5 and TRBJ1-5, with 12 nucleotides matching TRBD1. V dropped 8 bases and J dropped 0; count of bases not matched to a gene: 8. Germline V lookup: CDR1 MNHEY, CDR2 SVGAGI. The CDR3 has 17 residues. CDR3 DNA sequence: TGTGCCAGCGTATACCGGGACAGGGGGCGTAGCAATCAGCCCCAGCATTTT. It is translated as CASVYRDRGRSNQPQHF.

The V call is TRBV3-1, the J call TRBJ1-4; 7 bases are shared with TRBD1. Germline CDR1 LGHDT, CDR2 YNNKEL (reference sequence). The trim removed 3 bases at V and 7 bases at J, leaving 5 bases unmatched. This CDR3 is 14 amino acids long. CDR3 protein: CASSHRAGGEKLFF. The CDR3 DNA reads TGTGCCAGCAGCCATAGGGCAGGGGGTGAAAAACTGTTTTTT.

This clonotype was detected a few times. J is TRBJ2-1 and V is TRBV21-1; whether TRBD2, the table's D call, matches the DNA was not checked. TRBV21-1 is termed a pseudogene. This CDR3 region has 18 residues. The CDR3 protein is CASSKVVPLAGGTDEQFF. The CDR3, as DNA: TGTGCCAGCAGCAAAGTGGTCCCACTAGCGGGAGGGACGGATGAGCAGTTCTTC.

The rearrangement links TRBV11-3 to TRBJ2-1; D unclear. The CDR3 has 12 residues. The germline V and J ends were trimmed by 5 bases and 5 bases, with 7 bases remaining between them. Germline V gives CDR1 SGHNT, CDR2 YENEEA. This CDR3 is CASSETNNEQFF. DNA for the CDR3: TGTGCCAGCAGCGAAACAAACAATGAGCAGTTCTTC.

This CDR3 is CASSYSRLWKEAFF. Written as DNA, the CDR3 is TGTGCCAGCAGTTACTCCAGGTTGTGGAAAGAAGCTTTCTTT. This sequence joins TRBV6-6 and TRBJ1-1; the D is unclear. V lost 0 bases and J lost 8, with 13 bases in between. The germline CDR1 and CDR2 sequences are MNHNY and SVGAGI (reference sequence). The length of the CDR3 is 14 residues.

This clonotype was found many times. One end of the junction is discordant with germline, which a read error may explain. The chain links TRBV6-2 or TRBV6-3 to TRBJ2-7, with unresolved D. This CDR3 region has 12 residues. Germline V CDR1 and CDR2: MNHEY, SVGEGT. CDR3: CASSYPNYEQYF. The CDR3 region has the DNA TGCGCCAGCAGCTACCCCAACTACGAGCAGTACTTC.

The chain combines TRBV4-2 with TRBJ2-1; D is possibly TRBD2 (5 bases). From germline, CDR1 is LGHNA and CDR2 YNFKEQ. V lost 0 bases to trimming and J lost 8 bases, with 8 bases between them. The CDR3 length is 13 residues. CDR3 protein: CASSQEEAHEQFF. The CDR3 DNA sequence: TGTGCCAGCAGCCAAGAGGAGGCCCATGAGCAGTTCTTC.

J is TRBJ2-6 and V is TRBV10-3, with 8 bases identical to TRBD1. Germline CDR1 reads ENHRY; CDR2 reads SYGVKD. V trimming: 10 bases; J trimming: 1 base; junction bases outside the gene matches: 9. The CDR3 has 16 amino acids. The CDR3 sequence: CATTGGLESGANVLTF. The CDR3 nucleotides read TGTGCCACCACAGGGGGTTTAGAGTCTGGGGCCAACGTCCTGACTTTC.

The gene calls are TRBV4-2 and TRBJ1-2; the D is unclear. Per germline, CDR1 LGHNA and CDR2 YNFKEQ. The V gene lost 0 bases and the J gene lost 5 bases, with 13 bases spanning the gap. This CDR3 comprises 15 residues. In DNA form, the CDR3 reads TGTGCCAGCAGCCAAGATCTTACGGGGAAGTATGGCTACACCTTC. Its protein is CASSQDLTGKYGYTF.

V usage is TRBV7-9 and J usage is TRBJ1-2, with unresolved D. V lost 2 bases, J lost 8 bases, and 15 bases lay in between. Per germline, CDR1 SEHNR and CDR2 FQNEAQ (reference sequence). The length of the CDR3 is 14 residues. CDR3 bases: TGTGCCAGCAGCTTAACCGGCGGCGCGGTCGGCTACACCTTC. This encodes CASSLTGGAVGYTF.

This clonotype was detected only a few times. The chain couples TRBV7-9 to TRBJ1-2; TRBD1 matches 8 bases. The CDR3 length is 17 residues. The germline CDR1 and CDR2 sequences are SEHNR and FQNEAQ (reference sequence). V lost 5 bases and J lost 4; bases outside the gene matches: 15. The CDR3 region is CASSPRVGQGTAYGYTF. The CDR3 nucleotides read TGTGCCAGCAGCCCAAGGGTTGGACAGGGAACAGCCTATGGCTACACCTTC.

The CDR3 spells CSASTIGYTF. CDR3 DNA: TGCAGTGCTAGCACTATTGGCTACACCTTC. The chain is built from TRBV20-1 and TRBJ1-2; no clear D gene. CDR3 length: 10 residues. Trimming left V 3 bases short and J 7 bases short, with 6 bases between. The germline V gene encodes CDR1 DFQATT and CDR2 SNEGSKA (reference sequence).

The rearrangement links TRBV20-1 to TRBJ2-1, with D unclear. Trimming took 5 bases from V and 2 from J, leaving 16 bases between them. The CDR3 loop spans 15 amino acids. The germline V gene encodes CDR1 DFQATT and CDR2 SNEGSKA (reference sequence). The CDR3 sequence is CSAEVVSRAYNEQFF. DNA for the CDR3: TGCAGTGCTGAGGTAGTTAGTCGGGCCTACAATGAGCAGTTCTTC.

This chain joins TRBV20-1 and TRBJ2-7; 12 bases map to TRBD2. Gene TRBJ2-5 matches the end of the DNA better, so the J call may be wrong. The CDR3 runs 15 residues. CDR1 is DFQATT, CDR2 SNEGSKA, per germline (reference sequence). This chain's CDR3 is CSAQGLAGPQETQYF. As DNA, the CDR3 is TGCAGTGCTCAAGGACTAGCGGGGCCGCAAGAGACCCAGTACTTC.

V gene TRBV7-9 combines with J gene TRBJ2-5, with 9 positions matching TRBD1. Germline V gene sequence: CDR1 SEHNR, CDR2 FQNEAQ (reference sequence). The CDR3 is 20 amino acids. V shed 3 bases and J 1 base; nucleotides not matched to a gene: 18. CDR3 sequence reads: CASSFAVSRDREGPQETQYF. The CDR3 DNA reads TGTGCCAGCAGCTTTGCCGTATCGAGGGACAGGGAGGGACCCCAAGAGACCCAGTACTTC.

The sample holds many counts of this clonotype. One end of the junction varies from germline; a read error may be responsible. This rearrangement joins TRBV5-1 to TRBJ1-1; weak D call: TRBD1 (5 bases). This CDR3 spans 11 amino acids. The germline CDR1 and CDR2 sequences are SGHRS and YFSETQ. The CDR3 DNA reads TGTGCCAGCAGTTTGGGGCTTGAAGCTTTCTTT. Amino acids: CASSLGLEAFF.

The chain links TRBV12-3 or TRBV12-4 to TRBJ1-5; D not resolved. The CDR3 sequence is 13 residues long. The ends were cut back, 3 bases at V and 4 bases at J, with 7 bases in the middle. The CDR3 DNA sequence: TGTGCCAGCAGTTTTACGCCGAATCAGCCCCAGCATTTT. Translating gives CASSFTPNQPQHF.

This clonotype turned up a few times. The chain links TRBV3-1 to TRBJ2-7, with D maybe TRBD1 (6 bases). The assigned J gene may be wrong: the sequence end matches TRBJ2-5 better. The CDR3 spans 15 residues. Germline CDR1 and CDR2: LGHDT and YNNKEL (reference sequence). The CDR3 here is CASSHARTGWETQYF. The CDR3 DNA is TGTGCCAGCAGCCATGCTCGTACAGGGTGGGAGACCCAGTACTTC.

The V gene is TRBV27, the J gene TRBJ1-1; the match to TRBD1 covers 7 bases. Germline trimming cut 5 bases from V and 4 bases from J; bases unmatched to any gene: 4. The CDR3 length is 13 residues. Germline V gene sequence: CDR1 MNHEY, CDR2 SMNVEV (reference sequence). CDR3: CASSATGFTEAFF. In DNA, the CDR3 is TGTGCCAGCAGTGCGACAGGGTTCACTGAAGCTTTCTTT.

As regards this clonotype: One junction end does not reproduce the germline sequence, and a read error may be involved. This CDR3 is CSSSLIPGRDTQYF. The CDR3 DNA is TGCTCCAGCAGCTTGATCCCAGGGAGGGATACGCAGTATTTT. The J gene is TRBJ2-3, the V gene TRBV5-1, with TRBD2 as a possible D gene (6 bases). Germline V gene sequence: CDR1 SGHRS, CDR2 YFSETQ. The CDR3 has 14 amino acids.

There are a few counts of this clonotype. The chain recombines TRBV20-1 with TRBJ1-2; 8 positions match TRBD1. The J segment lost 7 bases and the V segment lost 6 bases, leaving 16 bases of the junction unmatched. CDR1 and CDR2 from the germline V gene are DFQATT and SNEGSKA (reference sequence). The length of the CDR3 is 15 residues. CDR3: CSAELSRTGRGGYTF. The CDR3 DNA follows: TGCAGTGCCGAGCTTTCTCGGACAGGGAGGGGTGGCTACACCTTC.

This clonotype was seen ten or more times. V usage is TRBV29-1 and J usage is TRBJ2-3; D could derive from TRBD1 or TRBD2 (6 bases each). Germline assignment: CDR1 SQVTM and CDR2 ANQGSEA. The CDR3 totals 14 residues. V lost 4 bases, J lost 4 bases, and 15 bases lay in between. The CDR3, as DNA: TGCAGCGTTGGTTTAGGGGGGCGAGCAGATACGCAGTATTTT. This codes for CSVGLGGRADTQYF.

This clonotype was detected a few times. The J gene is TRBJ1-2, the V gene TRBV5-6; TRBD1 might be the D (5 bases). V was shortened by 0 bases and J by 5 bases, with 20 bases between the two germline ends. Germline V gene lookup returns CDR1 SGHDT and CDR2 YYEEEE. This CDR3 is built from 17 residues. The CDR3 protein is CASSLGFQGRQGYGYTF. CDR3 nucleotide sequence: TGTGCCAGCAGCTTGGGTTTCCAGGGTCGGCAGGGTTATGGCTACACCTTC.

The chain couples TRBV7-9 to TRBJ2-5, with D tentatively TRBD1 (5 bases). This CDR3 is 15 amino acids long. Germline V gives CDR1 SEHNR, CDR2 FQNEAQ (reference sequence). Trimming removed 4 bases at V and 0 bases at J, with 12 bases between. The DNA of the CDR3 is TGTGCCAGCAGCTCGACCAGGGTGGACCAAGAGACCCAGTACTTC. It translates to CASSSTRVDQETQYF.

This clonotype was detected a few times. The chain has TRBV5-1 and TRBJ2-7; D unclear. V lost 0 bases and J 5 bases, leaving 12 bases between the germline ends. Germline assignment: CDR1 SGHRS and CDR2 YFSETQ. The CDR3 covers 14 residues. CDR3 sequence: CASSLGQVRHEQYF. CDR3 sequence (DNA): TGCGCCAGCAGCTTGGGGCAGGTTCGTCACGAGCAGTACTTC. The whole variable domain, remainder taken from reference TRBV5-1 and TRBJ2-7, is KAGVTQTPRYLIKTRGQQVTLSCSPISGHRSVSWYQQTPGQGLQFLFEYFSETQRNKGNFPGRFSGRQFSNSRSEMNVSTLELGDSALYLCASSLGQVRHEQYFGPGTRLTVT.

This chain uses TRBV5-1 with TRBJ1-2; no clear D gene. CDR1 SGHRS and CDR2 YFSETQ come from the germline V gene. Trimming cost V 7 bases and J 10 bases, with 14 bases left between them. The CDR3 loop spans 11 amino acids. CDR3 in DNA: TGCGCCAGCGGGCCACGGGCAGCCTACACCTTC. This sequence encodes CASGPRAAYTF.